This T cell receptor (beta chain) was profiled in a study of cytomegalovirus exposure and HLA in healthy donors. Comments on this clone: Antigen specificity is unknown.

A multiplex PCR was run with 60 Vbeta primers and 13 Jbeta primers. Some clones are missing from TCRdb's copy, which holds only in-frame ones; the method was immunoSEQ multiplex PCR. This table has roughly 170,000 clones, about 79% appearing once. Points from the study as a whole: The sole available immune exposure information was CMV serostatus. HLA alleles were associated with 15,000 to 20,000 TCR beta sequences in a later analysis at 0.05 false discovery rate.

V lost 6 bases and J lost 5, with 17 bases in between. From germline, CDR1 is MNHNY and CDR2 SVGAGI (reference sequence). This CDR3 has 15 amino acids. This TCR came from a female donor in good health and CMV-seronegative. The chain combines TRBV6-6 with TRBJ1-5; tentative D call: TRBD1 (6 bases). Material: PBMCs. This CDR3 is CASRNNRDTYQPQHF. In DNA form, the CDR3 reads TGTGCCAGCAGGAATAACCGGGACACGTATCAGCCCCAGCATTTT.